These 18 T cell receptor beta chains share one sample of origin, sequenced in a study of blood T cell repertoires in COVID-19. Sequenced by immunoSEQ multiplex PCR; TCRdb stores in-frame clones only, minus some. Here the sample spans about 280,000 clones, 70% to 90% being singletons. The sample comprised peripheral blood. Every receptor here comes from a man aged 18 to 29 with active or convalescent COVID-19.

The V and J genes are TRBV6-2 or TRBV6-3 and TRBJ1-6, with TRBD1 matching 11 bases. There are 14 residues in the CDR3. Trimming cost V 2 bases and J 9 bases; bases outside gene matches: 0. Germline assignment: CDR1 MNHEY and CDR2 SVGEGT. The CDR3 here is CASSYGQGASPLHF. Here the CDR3 DNA reads TGTGCCAGCAGTTACGGACAGGGGGCTTCACCCCTCCACTTT.

The J gene is TRBJ2-5, the V gene TRBV24-1; D unresolved. Germline V gene data show CDR1 as KGHDR and CDR2 as SFDVKD. With 5 bases removed from V and 3 bases from J, the gap between germline ends came to 6 bases. The CDR3 totals 12 residues. The CDR3 DNA sequence: TGTGCCACCAGTGCCCCCGAAGAGACCCAGTACTTC. Translated: CATSAPEETQYF.

J is TRBJ2-1 and V is TRBV6-4; 8 positions agree with TRBD1. Germline V gene lookup returns CDR1 MRHNA and CDR2 SNTAGT. The CDR3 is 17 residues long. V was pared by 5 bases and J by 3 bases, with 12 bases of the junction left unmatched. The CDR3 bases are TGTGCCAGCAGTCAAACCGTCTCGGGACAGGTCTACAATGAGCAGTTCTTC. This sequence encodes CASSQTVSGQVYNEQFF.

The chain has TRBV18 and TRBJ1-1; no reliable D call. The germline CDR1 and CDR2 sequences are KGHSH and LQKENI. Trimming pared 1 base from V and 6 bases from J, leaving 6 bases between. The CDR3 has 12 residues. The CDR3 region has the DNA TGTGCCAGCTCACCACGAGAGGCTGAAGCTTTCTTT. This encodes CASSPREAEAFF.

This chain connects TRBV5-1 to TRBJ1-2; D is ambiguous. Looked up from germline, CDR1 is SGHRS and CDR2 is YFSETQ. V lost 3 bases, J lost 4 bases, and 7 bases lay in between. The CDR3 contains 12 residues. CDR3 region: CASSSPGYGYTF. The CDR3 nucleotides read TGCGCCAGCAGCTCCCCGGGCTATGGCTACACCTTC. The variable domain in full, with the rest retrieved from reference TRBV5-1 and TRBJ1-2, is KAGVTQTPRYLIKTRGQQVTLSCSPISGHRSVSWYQQTPGQGLQFLFEYFSETQRNKGNFPGRFSGRQFSNSRSEMNVSTLELGDSALYLCASSSPGYGYTFGSGTRLTVV.

In this sample, this clone turned up a few times. The rearrangement uses TRBV6-5 and TRBJ2-5; 7 bases map to TRBD2. CDR1 and CDR2 (germline): MNHEY, SVGAGI. CDR3 length: 15 residues. J gave up 2 bases and V 7 bases, and 10 bases lay outside the gene matches. The CDR3 sequence is CASKTSAINQETQYF. For the CDR3, the DNA is TGTGCCAGCAAAACTAGCGCAATTAATCAAGAGACCCAGTACTTC.

This chain joins TRBV24-1 and TRBJ1-5, with D possibly TRBD1 on 6 matching bases. CDR1 KGHDR and CDR2 SFDVKD come from the germline V gene. The CDR3 spans 14 residues. V lost 6 bases to trimming and J lost 1 base, with 9 bases between them. The CDR3 is CATSHRESNQPQHF. The CDR3 coding sequence is TGTGCCACCAGTCACAGGGAGAGCAATCAGCCCCAGCATTTT.

V is TRBV7-9 and J is TRBJ2-6, with D possibly TRBD1 on 5 matching bases. V was clipped by 4 bases and J by 4 bases, with 20 bases between them. Looked up from germline, CDR1 is SEHNR and CDR2 is FQNEAQ (reference sequence). The CDR3 has 18 amino acids. CDR3 DNA: TGTGCCAGCAGCTCCGTAGCAGGGTCCAGCTCGGGGGCCAACGTCCTGACTTTC. Amino acid sequence: CASSSVAGSSSGANVLTF.

This chain links TRBV6-1 with TRBJ1-5, with TRBD1 identical over 7 bases. Germline V gives CDR1 MNHNS, CDR2 SASEGT. The CDR3 runs 18 residues. With V trimmed by 2 bases and J by 0 bases, 10 bases remained unmatched. CDR3 residues: CASSELLKGQYSNQPQHF. The DNA of the CDR3 is TGTGCCAGCAGTGAACTTCTGAAGGGACAGTATAGCAATCAGCCCCAGCATTTT.

The chain combines TRBV9 with TRBJ2-3; 8 bases are shared with TRBD2. The CDR3 sequence is 16 residues long. Germline V gives CDR1 SGDLS, CDR2 YYNGEE. Trimming at V came to 0 bases and at J to 1 base, leaving 4 bases not matched to a gene. The CDR3 coding sequence is TGTGCCAGCAGCGTAGCGGGGGGGCCCCGCACAGATACGCAGTATTTT. Translating gives CASSVAGGPRTDTQYF.

Only a few counts were recorded for this clone. The J gene is TRBJ1-5, the V gene TRBV10-3; possibly TRBD1 for D (5 bases). Trimming shortened V by 2 bases and J by 9 bases, and 17 bases separated the two germline ends. Germline assignment: CDR1 ENHRY and CDR2 SYGVKD. The CDR3 runs 15 residues. The CDR3 bases are TGTGCCATCAGTGAGGGAGGGCAGGGCAGTCTGCCCCAGCATTTT. It yields the protein CAISEGGQGSLPQHF.

This chain links TRBV15 with TRBJ2-5; D is perhaps TRBD1 (6 bases). This CDR3 has 15 residues. The germline CDR1 and CDR2 sequences are LNHNV and YYDKDF (reference sequence). V lost 8 bases and J lost 4, with 20 bases in between. This chain's CDR3 is CATAPAWQGRETQYF. CDR3 nucleotide sequence: TGTGCCACCGCGCCGGCGTGGCAGGGGAGAGAGACCCAGTACTTC.

This chain links TRBV7-9 with TRBJ2-1, with a possible D match to TRBD1 (6 bases). V was clipped by 1 base and J by 5 bases, with 18 bases between them. The CDR3 covers 17 residues. CDR1 is SEHNR and CDR2 is FQNEAQ in the germline V gene (reference sequence). The CDR3 loop reads CASSLGTTGTRNNEQFF. The CDR3 nucleotides are TGTGCCAGCAGCTTAGGAACTACAGGGACCCGAAACAATGAGCAGTTCTTC.

The chain has TRBV11-2 and TRBJ2-7, with TRBD2 matching over 11 bases. Germline trimming cut 4 bases from V and 6 bases from J; bases unmatched to any gene: 17. The CDR3 has 18 amino acids. Germline lookup yields CDR1 SGHAT and CDR2 FQNNGV. As DNA, the CDR3 is TGTGCCAGCAGCTCCGGACTTCTAGCGGGGGGACCACCAGGCGAGCAGTACTTC. The encoded protein is CASSSGLLAGGPPGEQYF.

This clone was found once. The chain joins TRBV6-2 or TRBV6-3 to TRBJ2-2; D might be TRBD1 (6 bases). Germline assignment: CDR1 MNHEY and CDR2 SVGEGT. The CDR3 contains 15 residues. V was shortened by 2 bases and J by 2 bases, with 9 bases between the two germline ends. Here the CDR3 reads CASSYGGGNTGELFF. Written as DNA, the CDR3 is TGTGCCAGCAGTTACGGGGGCGGCAACACCGGGGAGCTGTTTTTT.

This chain joins TRBV11-2 and TRBJ1-3; D not resolved. CDR1 is SGHAT and CDR2 is FQNNGV in the germline V gene. The V and J ends lost 5 bases and 4 bases respectively, with 12 bases between them. The CDR3 is 14 amino acids. The CDR3 protein is CASSPEATGNTIYF. The CDR3, as DNA: TGTGCCAGCAGCCCTGAGGCGACCGGAAACACCATATATTTT.

The chain carries TRBV5-1 and TRBJ1-5, with TRBD1 matching over 7 bases. Germline CDR1 is SGHRS and CDR2 is YFSETQ. The V and J ends lost 4 bases and 0 bases, in that order; junction bases with no gene match: 4. This CDR3 is 15 amino acids long. The CDR3 DNA is TGCGCCAGCAGCGAGGGACAGTATAGCAATCAGCCCCAGCATTTT. This gives the protein CASSEGQYSNQPQHF. Combining the CDR3 with reference TRBV5-1 and TRBJ1-5 gives the whole variable domain KAGVTQTPRYLIKTRGQQVTLSCSPISGHRSVSWYQQTPGQGLQFLFEYFSETQRNKGNFPGRFSGRQFSNSRSEMNVSTLELGDSALYLCASSEGQYSNQPQHFGDGTRLSIL.

V is TRBV19 and J is TRBJ2-7; 9 positions match TRBD1. CDR3 size: 15 residues. The V segment lost 1 base and the J segment 1 base; nucleotides outside the gene matches: 2. Germline-derived CDR1 and CDR2 are LNHDA and SQIVND (reference sequence). The CDR3 region has the DNA TGTGCCAGTAGTATAGCCGGGACAGGGTCCTACGAGCAGTACTTC. Translation gives CASSIAGTGSYEQYF.